This passage covers 15 T cell receptor beta chains from one sample sequenced in a study of cytomegalovirus exposure and HLA in healthy donors. The table came from immunoSEQ multiplex PCR; TCRdb's copy has only in-frame clones and leaves some out. The sample carries under 400,000 clones, roughly 88% recorded once. Material: PBMCs. These receptors came from a woman in her late teens or twenties in good health and CMV-seronegative.

This clone has a handful of counts. The J gene is TRBJ2-2, the V gene TRBV2; 9 positions agree with TRBD1. The CDR3 is 15 residues long. Germline loops: CDR1 SNHLY, CDR2 FYNNEI. V lost 3 bases to trimming and J lost 5 bases; unmatched junction nucleotides: 4. The CDR3 coding sequence is TGTGCCAGCAGTGACGACAGGGGGTTTACCGGGGAGCTGTTTTTT. Amino acids: CASSDDRGFTGELFF.

The CDR3 sequence is CASSQEADNTYEQYF. The CDR3 nucleotides are TGTGCCAGCAGCCAGGAGGCAGATAATACCTACGAGCAGTACTTC. This sequence joins TRBV4-2 and TRBJ2-7; possibly TRBD2 for D (5 bases). CDR3 size: 15 residues. Trimming removed 3 bases from V and 2 bases from J, with 14 bases in between. Germline V gene lookup returns CDR1 LGHNA and CDR2 YNFKEQ.

V and J are TRBV11-2 and TRBJ2-7, with D tentatively TRBD1 (6 bases). V was pared by 1 base and J by 0 bases, with 7 bases between. This CDR3 region has 14 residues. Germline V CDR1 and CDR2: SGHAT, FQNNGV. CDR3 region: CASSLGGGSYEQYF. The CDR3 region has the DNA TGTGCCAGCAGCTTAGGAGGGGGCTCCTACGAGCAGTACTTC.

Only a few counts were recorded for this clone. The V call is TRBV27, the J call TRBJ2-7; no reliable D call. Germline values: CDR1 MNHEY, CDR2 SMNVEV (reference sequence). The CDR3 is 8 amino acids. CDR3 sequence reads: CVYLLQYF. In DNA, the CDR3 is TGTGTTTACCTCCTACAGTACTTC.

The chain recombines TRBV5-6 with TRBJ1-5, with D perhaps TRBD1 (6 bases). Between the trimmed V and J ends, which lost 4 bases and 1 base, there was a span of 15 bases. The CDR3 is 16 residues long. CDR1 SGHDT and CDR2 YYEEEE come from the germline V gene. CDR3 sequence: CASSTRGGFSNQPQHF. The CDR3 DNA is TGTGCCAGCAGCACCCGAGGGGGTTTCAGCAATCAGCCCCAGCATTTT.

The chain has TRBV27 and TRBJ2-7, with 7 bases matching TRBD1. There are 14 residues in the CDR3. Germline V gene lookup returns CDR1 MNHEY and CDR2 SMNVEV (reference sequence). V lost 6 bases to trimming and J lost 2 bases; unmatched junction nucleotides: 7. Written as DNA, the CDR3 is TGTGCCAGCAGCCCGACGACAGGGCCCTACGAGCAGTACTTC. The encoded protein is CASSPTTGPYEQYF.

In its sample, this clone was seen once. This chain uses TRBV21-1 with TRBJ1-2; the table's D call, TRBD1, was not checked against the DNA. TRBV21-1 is classified as a pseudogene. The CDR3 covers 15 residues. This CDR3 reads CASSKVTGGLYGYTF. CDR3 bases: TGTGCCAGCAGCAAGGTAACAGGGGGCCTCTATGGCTACACCTTC.

The chain combines TRBV6-5 with TRBJ2-3, with D possibly matching TRBD2 (5 bases). Trimming shortened V by 6 bases and J by 0 bases, and 13 bases separated the two germline ends. CDR1 is MNHEY and CDR2 is SVGAGI in the germline V gene. The CDR3 runs 15 residues. CDR3 in DNA: TGTGCCAGCAGCTTAGGACTCGTAAGCACAGATACGCAGTATTTT. Translation: CASSLGLVSTDTQYF.

This rearrangement joins TRBV5-1 to TRBJ1-6; D is possibly TRBD1 (6 bases). V gave up 3 bases and J gave up 9 bases, with 19 bases separating them. Germline V gene data show CDR1 as SGHRS and CDR2 as YFSETQ. This CDR3 is 16 amino acids long. The CDR3 loop is CASSSSTGGIGSPLHF. Written as DNA, the CDR3 is TGCGCCAGCAGCTCCTCGACAGGTGGGATAGGTTCACCCCTCCACTTT.

The V and J genes are TRBV19 and TRBJ2-1; D gene ambiguous. CDR3 length: 13 amino acids. The ends were cut back, 0 bases at V and 6 bases at J, with 6 bases in the middle. Germline V gene sequence: CDR1 LNHDA, CDR2 SQIVND (reference sequence). The CDR3 sequence is CASSIDISNEQFF. The CDR3 DNA follows: TGTGCCAGTAGTATAGATATCAGCAATGAGCAGTTCTTC.

This chain joins TRBV5-1 and TRBJ2-7; 8 nucleotides line up with TRBD2. V was clipped by 4 bases and J by 3 bases; unmatched bases: 15. Germline V gene sequence: CDR1 SGHRS, CDR2 YFSETQ. The CDR3 contains 17 residues. CDR3 sequence (DNA): TGCGCCAGCAGCCGGAGGTTTAGCGGGGAACTGTTCTACGAGCAGTACTTC. This codes for CASSRRFSGELFYEQYF.

This CDR3 is CASRGGTSAYEQYF. The CDR3, as DNA: TGTGCCAGCAGGGGCGGGACTAGCGCCTACGAGCAGTACTTC. J is TRBJ2-7 and V is TRBV28, with TRBD2 matching 10 bases. The CDR3 has 14 amino acids. The junction had 4 bases not matched to a gene; V was cut back by 6 bases and J by 2 bases. Germline loops: CDR1 MDHEN, CDR2 SYDVKM.

J is TRBJ2-5 and V is TRBV11-2; D perhaps matches TRBD2 (5 bases). Germline CDR1 reads SGHAT; CDR2 reads FQNNGV. Trimming left V 3 bases short and J 5 bases short, with 13 bases between. CDR3 length equals 14 residues. The CDR3 here is CASSFVASLETQYF. For the CDR3, the DNA is TGTGCCAGCAGCTTCGTAGCGTCGTTGGAGACCCAGTACTTC.

The chain uses TRBV6-5 and TRBJ2-2, with 10 bases matching TRBD1. Trimming removed 7 bases from V and 5 bases from J; junction bases left unmatched: 7. CDR1 and CDR2 (germline): MNHEY, SVGAGI. This CDR3 comprises 15 residues. Here the CDR3 DNA reads TGTGCCAGCAACCTTGGGACAGGGGAAACCGGGGAGCTGTTTTTT. It translates to CASNLGTGETGELFF.

In its sample, this clone was seen a few times. V usage is TRBV27 and J usage is TRBJ1-2, with 9 bases aligning to TRBD1. The V gene's germline CDR1 is MNHEY and CDR2 SMNVEV (reference sequence). V gave up 5 bases and J gave up 6 bases; unmatched junction bases: 4. The CDR3 contains 13 residues. In DNA form, the CDR3 reads TGTGCCAGCAGTAACAACAGGGGGCATGGCTACACCTTC. Its protein product is CASSNNRGHGYTF.